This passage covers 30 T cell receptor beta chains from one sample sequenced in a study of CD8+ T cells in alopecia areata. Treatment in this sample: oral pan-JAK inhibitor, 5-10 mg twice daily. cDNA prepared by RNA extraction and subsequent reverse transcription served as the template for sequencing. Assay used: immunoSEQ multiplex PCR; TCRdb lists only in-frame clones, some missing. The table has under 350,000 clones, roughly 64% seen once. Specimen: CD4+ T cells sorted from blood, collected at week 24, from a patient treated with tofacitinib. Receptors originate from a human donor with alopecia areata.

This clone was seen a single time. CDR3 nucleotides: TGCGCCATTCAGACGGCGAAGAACACTGAAGCTTTCTTT. This gives the protein CAIQTAKNTEAFF. The chain combines TRBV10-2 with TRBJ1-1; D not resolved. The germline CDR1 and CDR2 sequences are WSHSY and SAAADI. The germline V and J ends were trimmed by 10 bases and 1 base, with 13 bases remaining between them. CDR3 size: 13 residues.

CDR3 sequence: CAISELGGNTGELFF. The CDR3 region has the DNA TGTGCCATCAGTGAGCTGGGGGGGAACACCGGGGAGCTGTTTTTT. V usage is TRBV10-3 and J usage is TRBJ2-2; possible D gene TRBD2, 6 bases. Looked up from germline, CDR1 is ENHRY and CDR2 is SYGVKD. Trimming removed 2 bases at V and 1 base at J, with 8 bases between. The CDR3 spans 15 residues.

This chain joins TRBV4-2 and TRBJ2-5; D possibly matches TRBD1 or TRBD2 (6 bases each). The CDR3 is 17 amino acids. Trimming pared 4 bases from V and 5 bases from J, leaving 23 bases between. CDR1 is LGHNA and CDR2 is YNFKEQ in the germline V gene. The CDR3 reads CASSRSGGQGQGETQYF. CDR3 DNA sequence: TGTGCCAGCAGCCGAAGTGGGGGGCAGGGCCAAGGTGAGACCCAGTACTTC.

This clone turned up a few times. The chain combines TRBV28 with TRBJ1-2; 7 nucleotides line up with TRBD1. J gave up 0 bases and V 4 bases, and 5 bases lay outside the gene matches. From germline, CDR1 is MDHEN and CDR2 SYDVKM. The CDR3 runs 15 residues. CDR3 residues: CASSSGQPTNYGYTF. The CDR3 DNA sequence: TGTGCCAGCAGTTCGGGACAGCCTACTAACTATGGCTACACCTTC.

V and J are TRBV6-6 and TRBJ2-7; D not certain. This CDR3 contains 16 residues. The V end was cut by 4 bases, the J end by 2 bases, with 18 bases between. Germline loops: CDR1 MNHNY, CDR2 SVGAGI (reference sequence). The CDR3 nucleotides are TGTGCCAGCAGTTCCGGACGGCAAGGGCCTCCCTACGAGCAGTACTTC. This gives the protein CASSSGRQGPPYEQYF.

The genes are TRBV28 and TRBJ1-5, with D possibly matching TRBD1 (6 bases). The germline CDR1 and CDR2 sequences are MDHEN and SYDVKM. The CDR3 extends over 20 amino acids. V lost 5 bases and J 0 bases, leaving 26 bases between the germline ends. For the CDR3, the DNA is TGTGCCAGCAGTCCTCTCCAACGGGGGCGCCGCCTCTATAGCAATCAGCCCCAGCATTTT. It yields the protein CASSPLQRGRRLYSNQPQHF.

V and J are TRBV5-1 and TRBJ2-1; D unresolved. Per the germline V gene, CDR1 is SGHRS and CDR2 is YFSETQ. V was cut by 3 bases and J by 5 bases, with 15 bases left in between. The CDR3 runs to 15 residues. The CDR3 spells CASSSPSGPDNEQFF. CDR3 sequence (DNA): TGCGCCAGCAGCTCTCCTTCTGGGCCGGACAATGAGCAGTTCTTC.

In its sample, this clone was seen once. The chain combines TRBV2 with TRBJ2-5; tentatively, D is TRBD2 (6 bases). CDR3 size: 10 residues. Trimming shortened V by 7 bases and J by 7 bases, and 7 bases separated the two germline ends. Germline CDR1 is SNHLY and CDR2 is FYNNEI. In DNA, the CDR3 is TGTGCCAGCATCGGGGGGACCCAGTACTTC. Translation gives CASIGGTQYF.

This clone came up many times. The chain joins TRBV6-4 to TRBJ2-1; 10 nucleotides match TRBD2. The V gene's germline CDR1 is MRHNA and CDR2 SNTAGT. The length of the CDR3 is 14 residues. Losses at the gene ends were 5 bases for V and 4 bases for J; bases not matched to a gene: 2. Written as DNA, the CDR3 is TGTGCCAGCAGTACAGCGGGGGGGTACAATGAGCAGTTCTTC. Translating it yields CASSTAGGYNEQFF.

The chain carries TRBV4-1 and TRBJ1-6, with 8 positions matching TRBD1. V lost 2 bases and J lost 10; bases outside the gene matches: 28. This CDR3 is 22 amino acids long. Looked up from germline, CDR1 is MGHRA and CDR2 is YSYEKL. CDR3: CASSQRGRVLAAIGQGFSPLHF. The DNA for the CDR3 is TGCGCCAGCAGCCAACGAGGTCGAGTCTTGGCAGCGATAGGACAGGGTTTCTCACCCCTCCACTTT.

DNA of the CDR3: TGTGCCAGCAGCGTCCGGGACAGGGACTATGGCTACACCTTC. It yields the protein CASSVRDRDYGYTF. The rearrangement uses TRBV9 and TRBJ1-2; 9 bases are shared with TRBD1. The germline V gene has CDR1 SGDLS and CDR2 YYNGEE. The CDR3 totals 14 residues. V lost 2 bases, J lost 3 bases, and 2 bases stayed unmatched.

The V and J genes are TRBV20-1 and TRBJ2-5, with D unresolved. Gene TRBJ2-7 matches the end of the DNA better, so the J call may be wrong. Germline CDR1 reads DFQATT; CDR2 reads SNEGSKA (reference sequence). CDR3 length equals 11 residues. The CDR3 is CSARGSYEQYF. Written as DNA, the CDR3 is TGCAGTGCTAGAGGTTCCTACGAGCAGTACTTC.

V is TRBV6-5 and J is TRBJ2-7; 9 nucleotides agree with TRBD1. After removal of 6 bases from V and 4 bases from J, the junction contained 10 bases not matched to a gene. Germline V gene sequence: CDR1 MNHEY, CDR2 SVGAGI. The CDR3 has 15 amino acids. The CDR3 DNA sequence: TGTGCCAGCAGCCCCTTGGACAGGGGCCCGTACGAGCAGTACTTC. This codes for CASSPLDRGPYEQYF.

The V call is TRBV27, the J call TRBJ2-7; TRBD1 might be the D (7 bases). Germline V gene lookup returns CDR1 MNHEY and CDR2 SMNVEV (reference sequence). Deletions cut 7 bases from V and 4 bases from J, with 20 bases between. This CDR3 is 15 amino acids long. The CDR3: CASTRRGGGSYEQYF. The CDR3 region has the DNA TGTGCCAGCACCCGGCGTGGAGGGGGCTCTTACGAGCAGTACTTC.

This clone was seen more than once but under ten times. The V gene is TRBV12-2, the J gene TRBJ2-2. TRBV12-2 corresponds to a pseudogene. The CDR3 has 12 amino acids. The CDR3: CASRSPWRELFF. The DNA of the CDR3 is TGTGCAAGTCGCTCACCCTGGAGGGAGCTGTTTTTT.

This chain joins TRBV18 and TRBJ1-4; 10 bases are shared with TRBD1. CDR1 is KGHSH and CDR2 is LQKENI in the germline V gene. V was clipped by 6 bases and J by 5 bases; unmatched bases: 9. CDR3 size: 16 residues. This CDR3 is CASSPLPGQGNEKLFF. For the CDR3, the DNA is TGTGCCAGCTCCCCCTTACCGGGACAGGGGAATGAAAAACTGTTTTTT.

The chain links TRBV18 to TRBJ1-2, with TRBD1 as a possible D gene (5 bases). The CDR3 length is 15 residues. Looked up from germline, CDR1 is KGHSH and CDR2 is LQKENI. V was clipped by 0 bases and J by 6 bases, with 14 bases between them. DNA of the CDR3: TGTGCCAGCTCACCACCATTGGCGATGGGGGATGGCTACACCTTC. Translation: CASSPPLAMGDGYTF. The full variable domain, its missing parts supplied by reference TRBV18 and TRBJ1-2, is NAGVMQNPRHLVRRRGQEARLRCSPMKGHSHVYWYRQLPEEGLKFMVYLQKENIIDESGMPKERFSAEFPKEGPSILRIQQVVRGDSAAYFCASSPPLAMGDGYTFGSGTRLTVV.

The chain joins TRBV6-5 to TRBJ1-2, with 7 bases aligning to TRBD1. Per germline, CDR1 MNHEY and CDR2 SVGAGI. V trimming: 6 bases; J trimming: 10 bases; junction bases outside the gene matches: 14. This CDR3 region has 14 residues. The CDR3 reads CASRAPSTGYHYTF. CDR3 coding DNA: TGTGCCAGCAGAGCCCCTTCGACAGGGTACCACTACACCTTC.

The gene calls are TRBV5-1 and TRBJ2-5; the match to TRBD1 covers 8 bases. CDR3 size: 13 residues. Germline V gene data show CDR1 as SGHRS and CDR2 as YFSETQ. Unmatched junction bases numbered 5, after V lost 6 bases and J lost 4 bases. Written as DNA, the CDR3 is TGCGCCAGCACATGGACAGGGTTAGAGACCCAGTACTTC. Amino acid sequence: CASTWTGLETQYF.

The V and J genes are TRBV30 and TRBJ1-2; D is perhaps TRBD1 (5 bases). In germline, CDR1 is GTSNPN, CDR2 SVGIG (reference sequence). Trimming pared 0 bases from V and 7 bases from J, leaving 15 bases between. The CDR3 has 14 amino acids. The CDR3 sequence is CAWSVRRAGTGYTF. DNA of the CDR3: TGTGCCTGGAGTGTAAGACGAGCAGGGACTGGCTACACCTTC.

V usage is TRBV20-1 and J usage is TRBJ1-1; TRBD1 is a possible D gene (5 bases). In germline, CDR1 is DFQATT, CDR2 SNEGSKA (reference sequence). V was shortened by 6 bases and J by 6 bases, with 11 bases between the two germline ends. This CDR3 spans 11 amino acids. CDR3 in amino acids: CSAARGAEAFF. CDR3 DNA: TGCAGTGCCGCGCGGGGGGCTGAAGCTTTCTTT.

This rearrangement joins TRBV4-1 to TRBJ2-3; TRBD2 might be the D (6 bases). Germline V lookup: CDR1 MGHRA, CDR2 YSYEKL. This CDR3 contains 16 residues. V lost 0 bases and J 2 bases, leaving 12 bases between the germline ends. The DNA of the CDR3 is TGCGCCAGCAGCCAAGAAGGGCGGGGAAACACAGATACGCAGTATTTT. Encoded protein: CASSQEGRGNTDTQYF.

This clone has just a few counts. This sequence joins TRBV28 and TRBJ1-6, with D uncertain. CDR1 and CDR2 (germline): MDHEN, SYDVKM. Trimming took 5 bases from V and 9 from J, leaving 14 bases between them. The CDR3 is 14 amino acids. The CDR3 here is CASSHRGIPSPLHF. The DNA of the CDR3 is TGTGCCAGCAGTCACCGGGGTATCCCTTCACCCCTCCACTTT. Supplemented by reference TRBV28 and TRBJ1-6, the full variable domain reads DVKVTQSSRYLVKRTGEKVFLECVQDMDHENMFWYRQDPGLGLRLIYFSYDVKMKEKGDIPEGYSVSREKKERFSLILESASTNQTSMYLCASSHRGIPSPLHFGNGTRLTVT.

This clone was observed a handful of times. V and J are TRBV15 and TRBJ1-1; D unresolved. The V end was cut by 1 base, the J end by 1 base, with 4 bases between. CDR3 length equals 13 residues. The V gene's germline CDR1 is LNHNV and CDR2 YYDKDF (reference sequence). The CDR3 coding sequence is TGTGCCACCAGCAGAGGCCCGAACACTGAAGCTTTCTTT. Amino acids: CATSRGPNTEAFF.

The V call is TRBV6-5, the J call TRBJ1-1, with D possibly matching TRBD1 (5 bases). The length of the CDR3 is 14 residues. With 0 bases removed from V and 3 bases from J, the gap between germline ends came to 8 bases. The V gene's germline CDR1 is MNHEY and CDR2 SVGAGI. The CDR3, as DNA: TGTGCCAGCAGTTACTCCAGGGTCGACACTGAAGCTTTCTTT. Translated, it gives CASSYSRVDTEAFF.

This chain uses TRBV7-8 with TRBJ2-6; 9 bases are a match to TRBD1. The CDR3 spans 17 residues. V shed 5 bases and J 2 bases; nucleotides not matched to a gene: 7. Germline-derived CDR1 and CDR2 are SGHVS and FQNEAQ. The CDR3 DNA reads TGTGCCAGCAGCCCGAAACGGACAGGGGCTGGGGCCAACGTCCTGACTTTC. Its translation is CASSPKRTGAGANVLTF.

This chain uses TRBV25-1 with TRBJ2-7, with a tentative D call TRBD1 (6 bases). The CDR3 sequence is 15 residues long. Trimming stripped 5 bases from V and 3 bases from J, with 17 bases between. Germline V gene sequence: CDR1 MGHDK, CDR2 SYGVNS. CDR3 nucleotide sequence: TGTGCCAGCAGTCCGCAACTGGGACACAACTACGAGCAGTACTTC. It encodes CASSPQLGHNYEQYF.

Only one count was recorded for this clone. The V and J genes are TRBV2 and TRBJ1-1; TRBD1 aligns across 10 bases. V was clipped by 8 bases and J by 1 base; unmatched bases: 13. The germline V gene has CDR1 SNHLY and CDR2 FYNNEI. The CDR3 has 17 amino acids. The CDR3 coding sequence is TGTGCCAGCTCGACGGACAGGGGGTACATGGGGAACACTGAAGCTTTCTTT. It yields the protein CASSTDRGYMGNTEAFF.

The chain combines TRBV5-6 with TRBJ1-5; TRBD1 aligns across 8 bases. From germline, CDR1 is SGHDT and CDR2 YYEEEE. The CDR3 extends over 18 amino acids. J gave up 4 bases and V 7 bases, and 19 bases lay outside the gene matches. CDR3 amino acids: CASPGGHPTGRTNQPQHF. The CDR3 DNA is TGTGCCAGCCCAGGGGGCCACCCAACGGGACGGACGAATCAGCCCCAGCATTTT.

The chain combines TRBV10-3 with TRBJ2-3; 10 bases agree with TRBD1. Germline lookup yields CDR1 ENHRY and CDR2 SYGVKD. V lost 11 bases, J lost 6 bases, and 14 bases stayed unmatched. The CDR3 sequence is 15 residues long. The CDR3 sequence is CAVQPDRGRWDTQYF. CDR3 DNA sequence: TGTGCCGTACAACCAGACAGGGGGCGCTGGGATACGCAGTATTTT.